What follows are 27 T cell receptor beta chains derived from one specimen sequenced in a study of OX40 agonist ivuxolimab in advanced cancers. Only in-frame clones appear in the TCRdb table, and some are missing; sequencing was by immunoSEQ multiplex PCR. The sample includes about 60,000 clones, 86% of them seen just once. The source was CD4+ or CD8+ T cells sorted from blood, collected in a trial of the OX40 agonist ivuxolimab. Receptors were obtained from an adult with an advanced solid tumor such as melanoma, head and neck, liver or kidney cancer.

The chain is built from TRBV11-2 and TRBJ2-7; 11 nucleotides agree with TRBD2. CDR1 and CDR2 (germline): SGHAT, FQNNGV. Unmatched junction bases numbered 5, after V lost 5 bases and J lost 2 bases. The CDR3 extends over 15 amino acids. Written as DNA, the CDR3 is TGTGCCAGCAGCCCCATAGCGGGAGGGGCCTACGAGCAGTACTTC. Its protein product is CASSPIAGGAYEQYF.

The chain has TRBV10-2 and TRBJ2-1; 11 bases line up with TRBD2. Germline CDR1 and CDR2: WSHSY and SAAADI. The CDR3 has 15 residues. The J segment lost 4 bases and the V segment lost 7 bases, leaving 6 bases of the junction unmatched. In DNA form, the CDR3 reads TGCGCCAGCACCGAGACTAGCGGGGTTTACAATGAGCAGTTCTTC. It specifies CASTETSGVYNEQFF.

The rearrangement joins TRBV5-1 to TRBJ2-3; D is uncertain. The CDR3 sequence is 14 residues long. V shed 2 bases and J shed 4 bases, with 11 bases lying between them. Looked up from germline, CDR1 is SGHRS and CDR2 is YFSETQ. CDR3 residues: CASSLWPGADTQYF. The CDR3 DNA follows: TGCGCCAGCAGCTTATGGCCAGGCGCAGATACGCAGTATTTT.

V usage is TRBV28 and J usage is TRBJ1-5; 7 bases map to TRBD1. The CDR3 spans 15 residues. Germline CDR1 MDHEN, CDR2 SYDVKM. V lost 5 bases, J lost 4 bases, and 8 bases stayed unmatched. DNA of the CDR3: TGTGCCAGCAGTCCAGGGGGGACACTAAATCAGCCCCAGCATTTT. It specifies CASSPGGTLNQPQHF.

This chain links TRBV19 with TRBJ2-7; TRBD1 aligns across 7 bases. V lost 6 bases to trimming and J lost 2 bases; unmatched junction nucleotides: 7. CDR3 size: 14 residues. Looked up from germline, CDR1 is LNHDA and CDR2 is SQIVND (reference sequence). CDR3 in DNA: TGTGCCAGTAGGGAGACAGGGAAAGCCTACGAGCAGTACTTC. This encodes CASRETGKAYEQYF.

The chain is built from TRBV4-1 and TRBJ2-3; 9 nucleotides line up with TRBD2. This CDR3 is 15 amino acids long. V gave up 5 bases and J gave up 0 bases; unmatched junction bases: 3. Germline loops: CDR1 MGHRA, CDR2 YSYEKL. CDR3 nucleotides: TGCGCCAGCAGCACTAGCGGGTCTAGCACAGATACGCAGTATTTT. Translated, it gives CASSTSGSSTDTQYF.

The chain recombines TRBV10-2 with TRBJ1-1, with 11 positions matching TRBD1. The trim removed 6 bases at V and 4 bases at J, leaving 7 bases unmatched. Per the germline V gene, CDR1 is WSHSY and CDR2 is SAAADI. The CDR3 loop spans 15 amino acids. The CDR3 region has the DNA TGCGCCAGCAGCGGACAGGGGGCGGAAGGCACTGAAGCTTTCTTT. Protein sequence: CASSGQGAEGTEAFF.

The table lists this clone with a few counts. This chain links TRBV5-6 with TRBJ2-7; 7 bases align to TRBD1. The germline gives CDR1 SGHDT, CDR2 YYEEEE. Trimming at V came to 2 bases and at J to 7 bases, leaving 12 bases not matched to a gene. There are 15 residues in the CDR3. For the CDR3, the DNA is TGTGCCAGCAGCTTTACAGGGGTCAACCTACAGGAGCAGTACTTC. It is translated as CASSFTGVNLQEQYF.

The genes are TRBV28 and TRBJ2-1; TRBD2 matches at 10 bases. This CDR3 has 16 amino acids. Losses at the gene ends were 5 bases for V and 4 bases for J; bases not matched to a gene: 8. Germline V gene data show CDR1 as MDHEN and CDR2 as SYDVKM. The CDR3 DNA sequence: TGTGCCAGCAGTCCCCAAGCGGGAGGGCCGTACAATGAGCAGTTCTTC. Translation gives CASSPQAGGPYNEQFF.

The chain carries TRBV7-9 and TRBJ2-6, with D unclear. The CDR3 has 13 residues. Germline V CDR1 and CDR2: SEHNR, FQNEAQ (reference sequence). The ends were cut back, 5 bases at V and 4 bases at J, with 6 bases in the middle. CDR3 sequence: CASSPWGANVLTF. The CDR3 nucleotides read TGTGCCAGCAGCCCTTGGGGGGCCAACGTCCTGACTTTC.

This clone has a single count. The chain joins TRBV19 to TRBJ2-7, with 11 bases matching TRBD1. The V and J ends lost 4 bases and 6 bases, in that order; junction bases with no gene match: 5. CDR1 and CDR2 (germline): LNHDA, SQIVND (reference sequence). The length of the CDR3 is 14 residues. The DNA of the CDR3 is TGTGCCAGTAGTAGCCGGGACAGGGGGAGCGAGCAGTACTTC. Translation gives CASSSRDRGSEQYF.

The V call is TRBV29-1, the J call TRBJ1-2; TRBD1 agrees at 7 bases. Unmatched junction bases numbered 0, after V lost 0 bases and J lost 5 bases. The CDR3 has 12 amino acids. Germline V CDR1 and CDR2: SQVTM, ANQGSEA. CDR3 amino acids: CSVEDRGYGYTF. CDR3 nucleotide sequence: TGCAGCGTTGAAGACAGGGGGTATGGCTACACCTTC.

In nucleotides, the CDR3 is TGTGCCAGCACCCTTCTTTGGACAGGGAACACCGGGGAGCTGTTTTTT. This translates into CASTLLWTGNTGELFF. The chain carries TRBV27 and TRBJ2-2; 7 nucleotides agree with TRBD1. The ends lost 7 bases at V and 1 base at J; junction bases unmatched: 9. CDR1 and CDR2 from the germline V gene are MNHEY and SMNVEV (reference sequence). The CDR3 length is 16 residues.

This chain joins TRBV4-1 and TRBJ2-1; TRBD2 agrees at 7 bases. The V segment lost 4 bases and the J segment 7 bases; nucleotides outside the gene matches: 10. CDR1 is MGHRA and CDR2 is YSYEKL in the germline V gene. The CDR3 contains 15 residues. As DNA, the CDR3 is TGCGCCAGCAGCCCGGGACTACCACCTAGGAATGAGCAGTTCTTC. It translates to CASSPGLPPRNEQFF.

The rearrangement uses TRBV5-4 and TRBJ1-6; the D is unclear. V was shortened by 0 bases and J by 7 bases, with 5 bases between the two germline ends. CDR3 length equals 13 residues. Per the germline V gene, CDR1 is SGHNT and CDR2 is YYREEE (reference sequence). This CDR3 is CASSLDENSPLHF. CDR3 sequence (DNA): TGTGCCAGCAGCTTGGACGAGAATTCACCCCTCCACTTT.

V is TRBV5-5 and J is TRBJ2-7; D is unresolved. The germline V and J ends were trimmed by 1 base and 6 bases, with 20 bases remaining between them. CDR1 and CDR2 from the germline V gene are SGHKS and YYEKEE (reference sequence). The CDR3 totals 16 residues. Here the CDR3 DNA reads TGTGCCAGCAGCTTGTTGCAAGGAAAAGGGTCCGGCGAGCAGTACTTC. This translates into CASSLLQGKGSGEQYF.

In this sample, this clone turned up once. The rearrangement links TRBV9 to TRBJ2-1; 7 positions match TRBD2. The CDR3 is 16 residues long. V gave up 1 base and J gave up 6 bases; unmatched junction bases: 10. Germline values: CDR1 SGDLS, CDR2 YYNGEE. CDR3: CASSVSAGSGGNEQFF. Here the CDR3 DNA reads TGTGCCAGCAGCGTATCTGCAGGGTCGGGGGGCAATGAGCAGTTCTTC.

The chain links TRBV21-1 to TRBJ1-1. TRBV21-1 constitutes a pseudogene. This CDR3 is 14 amino acids long. The CDR3 bases are TGTGCCAGCTCTCCCCGGGCAGGAGGATTGAAAGCTTTCTTT. It specifies CASSPRAGGLKAFF.

The V gene is TRBV5-8, the J gene TRBJ1-2, with D perhaps matching TRBD1 (5 bases). CDR3 length: 12 amino acids. Trimming took 5 bases from V and 4 from J, leaving 9 bases between them. The germline CDR1 and CDR2 sequences are SGHTS and YDEGEE. The CDR3: CASSSGVYGYTF. The CDR3 DNA reads TGTGCCAGCAGTTCGGGGGTCTATGGCTACACCTTC.

The rearrangement joins TRBV5-1 to TRBJ1-2; D is ambiguous. The V end lost 2 bases, the J end lost 5 bases, and 16 bases lay between the germline ends. This CDR3 has 15 residues. Germline assignment: CDR1 SGHRS and CDR2 YFSETQ. In nucleotides, the CDR3 is TGCGCCAGCAGCTTTACAGCCGGTCCCCTATATGGCTACACCTTC. Protein sequence: CASSFTAGPLYGYTF.

This clone has a single count. The V call is TRBV4-3, the J call TRBJ2-2, with D possibly TRBD2 on 6 matching bases. Per the germline V gene, CDR1 is LGHNA and CDR2 is YSLEER. The CDR3 covers 15 residues. The V end lost 1 base, the J end lost 5 bases, and 11 bases lay between the germline ends. As DNA, the CDR3 is TGCGCCAGCAGCCAAGGAACTAGCCCGACCGGGGAGCTGTTTTTT. This codes for CASSQGTSPTGELFF.

The genes are TRBV5-4 and TRBJ2-2, with D perhaps matching TRBD2 (6 bases). The V end was cut by 0 bases, the J end by 1 base, with 13 bases between. The CDR3 extends over 17 amino acids. The germline V gene has CDR1 SGHNT and CDR2 YYREEE (reference sequence). The CDR3 sequence is CASSLDGISGNTGELFF. In DNA, the CDR3 is TGTGCCAGCAGCTTGGACGGTATTAGCGGGAACACCGGGGAGCTGTTTTTT.

For this clone: At one of its ends the junction is not consistent with the germline gene, which may arise from a read error. This chain uses TRBV7-8 with TRBJ2-5, with D possibly being TRBD1 (5 bases). The germline V gene has CDR1 SGHVS and CDR2 FQNEAQ. The CDR3 length is 16 residues. CDR3: CASSRTSETAVEAQYF. Here the CDR3 DNA reads TGTGCCAGCAGTCGTACCTCCGAGACAGCAGTAGAGGCCCAGTACTTC.

V usage is TRBV5-1 and J usage is TRBJ2-7; D is undetermined. The germline V gene encodes CDR1 SGHRS and CDR2 YFSETQ. The germline V and J ends were trimmed by 0 bases and 2 bases, with 9 bases remaining between them. CDR3 length equals 14 residues. The CDR3 nucleotides read TGCGCCAGCAGCTTGGATACAGCGACCTACGAGCAGTACTTC. Translated: CASSLDTATYEQYF.

The gene calls are TRBV10-3 and TRBJ2-2; 16 bases are shared with TRBD2. CDR3 length: 18 amino acids. J gave up 7 bases and V 5 bases, and 10 bases lay outside the gene matches. Germline lookup yields CDR1 ENHRY and CDR2 SYGVKD. The CDR3 DNA sequence: TGTGCCATCAGTCAGCTGGGACTAGCGGGAGGGGAAAGCGGGGAGCTGTTTTTT. This sequence encodes CAISQLGLAGGESGELFF.

CDR3 protein: CAISEGTGRDEQYF. The CDR3 DNA sequence: TGTGCCATCAGTGAAGGGACAGGGAGGGACGAGCAGTACTTC. The chain uses TRBV10-3 and TRBJ2-7, with 9 bases that match TRBD1. Germline trimming cut 3 bases from V and 5 bases from J; bases unmatched to any gene: 5. The germline V gene has CDR1 ENHRY and CDR2 SYGVKD. This CDR3 region has 14 residues.

This chain joins TRBV19 and TRBJ2-5, with D perhaps TRBD1 or TRBD2 (5 bases each). Per germline, CDR1 LNHDA and CDR2 SQIVND (reference sequence). V gave up 3 bases and J gave up 1 base, with 6 bases separating them. The CDR3 length is 13 residues. The CDR3 region is CASSIGTQETQYF. Here the CDR3 DNA reads TGTGCCAGTAGTATCGGGACCCAAGAGACCCAGTACTTC.